Described below is a single T cell receptor (beta chain) sequence and its context. The clone's antigen remains unknown. Nothing much larger sits one base from this clone, and base qualities are not available. This specimen belongs to a study of T-cell reconstitution after alpha-beta-depleted transplantation in children (dated by TCRdb to the mid-2010s). Regarding the research as a whole: Using TCR repertoire profiling, the study followed T-cell immune reconstitution in a quantitative way in children after TCRalphabeta/CD19-depleted allogeneic hematopoietic cell transplantation.

The CDR3 sequence holds 15 residues, the cysteine and phenylalanine included. CDR3 DNA only is kept here, 45 bases in frame from base 1. The germline V gene provides CDR1 SGHAT and CDR2 FQNNGV. Trimming costs V 4 bases and J 7 bases, and their ends lie 20 bases apart. Libraries were built with PCR. The instrument was an Illumina HiSeq 2500. Molecular barcoding was employed in the preparation of TCR libraries, with unique molecular identifiers being used to normalize TCRbeta repertoire quantification. The public sequencing data were trimmed at Q25 with fastp and processed into clonotypes with MiXCR by TCRdb, which kept only in-frame beta chains. All rows with the same CDR3 protein become a single entry with the most common DNA and genes. The sample table contains roughly 500,000 distinct CDR3 sequences; only one count was recorded for about a sixth of them. Jointly, the top ten make up roughly 3.3% of the sample.

This sample comprised PBMCs from the stem cell graft donor, obtained from the stem cell graft. The clonotype originates from a human donor who donated a stem cell graft to a child with acute lymphoblastic leukemia. Recombination joined TRBV11-2 with TRBJ2-7; a tentative D call is TRBD2 (6 bases match). The CDR3 loop reads CASSYSAGPSWEQYF. The nucleotide sequence reads as follows: TGTGCCAGCAGCTACTCGGCGGGGCCCTCCTGGGAGCAGTACTTC.